The rows below give T cell receptor beta chains drawn from one sample of a study of blood T cell repertoires in COVID-19. The protocol was immunoSEQ multiplex PCR, while the TCRdb copy is restricted to in-frame clones and leaves out a portion. The sample records under 300,000 clones, 84% being singletons. The specimen sequenced was peripheral blood. All receptors derive from a woman aged 40 to 50 who had recovered from COVID-19. CDR3s include the opening cysteine and the closing phenylalanine or tryptophan. The D gene is left open where the match is weak. The size of a clone is reported for some rows only, either as once, few or many, or as a class for expanded clones.

once	-	TRBV5-4	TRBJ2-2	CASRLGGGGHTGELFF	TGTGCCAGCAGGTTGGGTGGAGGAGGCCATACCGGGGAGCTGTTTTTT
-	TRBD1	TRBV11-3	TRBJ1-6	CASSQQGQGYSPLHF	TGTGCCAGCAGCCAGCAGGGACAGGGGTATTCACCCCTCCACTTT
once	-	TRBV7-6	TRBJ2-3	CASSLGGGGTDTQYF	TGTGCCAGCAGCTTAGGCGGAGGCGGCACAGATACGCAGTATTTT
-	TRBD1	TRBV2	TRBJ1-4	CASKAGTGTEKLFF	TGTGCCAGCAAAGCCGGGACAGGGACCGAAAAACTGTTTTTT
-	-	TRBV19	TRBJ2-1	CASSIGRPGSNEQFF	TGTGCCAGTAGTATTGGTCGGCCGGGAAGTAATGAGCAGTTCTTC
-	-	TRBV5-4	TRBJ2-7	CASSLDFASYEQYF	TGTGCCAGCAGCTTAGACTTCGCCTCCTACGAGCAGTACTTC
-	TRBD1	TRBV6-5	TRBJ2-2	CASGRQGWNTGELFF	TGTGCCAGCGGACGACAGGGATGGAACACCGGGGAGCTGTTTTTT
-	-	TRBV3-1/TRBV3-2	TRBJ1-1	CASSQTGNTEAFF	TGTGCCAGCAGCCAAACAGGGAACACTGAAGCTTTCTTT
-	TRBD2	TRBV18	TRBJ2-5	CASSPVAGTGETQYF	TGTGCCAGCTCACCAGTAGCGGGAACTGGGGAGACCCAGTACTTC
few	-	TRBV18	TRBJ1-1	CASSPPGREAFF	TGTGCCAGCTCTCCCCCAGGTCGTGAAGCTTTCTTT
few	-	TRBV7-3	TRBJ2-1	CASSLFPDYNEQFF	TGTGCCAGCAGCCTCTTCCCAGATTACAATGAGCAGTTCTTC
-	-	TRBV11-3	TRBJ2-5	CASSLGAGKETQYF	TGTGCCAGCAGCCTCGGGGCGGGGAAAGAGACCCAGTACTTC
-	TRBD1	TRBV28	TRBJ1-5	CATGGTGVYQPQHF	TGTGCCACCGGGGGGACAGGGGTGTATCAGCCCCAGCATTTT
few	TRBD2	TRBV24-1	TRBJ2-5	CATSDFSGGPSQETQYF	TGTGCCACCAGTGATTTTAGCGGGGGGCCTTCCCAAGAGACCCAGTACTTC
-	TRBD2	TRBV10-3	TRBJ2-2	CAISAKLAGNANTGELFF	TGTGCCATCAGTGCTAAACTAGCGGGGAACGCGAACACCGGGGAGCTGTTTTTT
-	-	TRBV18	TRBJ1-1	CASSPRAGTEAFF	TGTGCCAGCTCCCCCAGGGCAGGGACTGAAGCTTTCTTT
-	TRBD2	TRBV29-1	TRBJ2-5	CSLHGTSGQETQYF	TGCAGCCTGCACGGGACTAGCGGACAAGAGACCCAGTACTTC
-	TRBD1	TRBV7-7	TRBJ2-5	CASSPTGGLGETQYF	TGTGCCAGCAGTCCAACAGGGGGCCTGGGAGAGACCCAGTACTTC
-	-	TRBV2	TRBJ1-2	CASGPGLTGYTF	TGTGCCAGCGGCCCGGGACTCACTGGCTACACCTTC
-	TRBD1	TRBV10-3	TRBJ2-7	CAISERTGVGEQYF	TGTGCCATCAGTGAAAGGACAGGGGTGGGCGAGCAGTACTTC
-	-	TRBV6-6	TRBJ1-5	CASMGGKGPGAQHF	TGTGCCAGCATGGGAGGGAAGGGACCGGGGGCCCAGCATTTT
-	TRBD2	TRBV4-1	TRBJ2-4	CASSQPRGGGALVKNIQYF	TGCGCCAGCAGCCAACCCAGGGGCGGGGGGGCATTGGTCAAAAACATTCAGTACTTC
-	-	TRBV4-2	TRBJ2-7	CASSQGGQGYEQYF	TGTGCCAGCAGCCAAGGGGGGCAAGGCTACGAGCAGTACTTC
few	TRBD1	TRBV27	TRBJ2-7	CASSSRGREQYF	TGTGCCAGCAGTTCCAGGGGGCGCGAGCAGTACTTC
few	-	TRBV2	TRBJ1-1	CASSSQGLNTEAFF	TGTGCCAGCAGCTCACAGGGACTAAACACTGAAGCTTTCTTT
-	TRBD1	TRBV5-1	TRBJ2-7	CASSLGTGYEQYF	TGCGCCAGCAGCTTGGGGACAGGGTACGAGCAGTACTTC
-	TRBD1	TRBV5-5	TRBJ1-5	CASSPGTVSNQPQHF	TGTGCCAGCAGCCCAGGGACAGTTAGCAATCAGCCCCAGCATTTT
-	-	TRBV19	TRBJ2-7	CASSRDRTYEQYF	TGTGCCAGTAGTCGTGACAGGACCTACGAGCAGTACTTC
once	TRBD2	TRBV11-2	TRBJ2-1	CASSPLAGGRHEQFF	TGTGCCAGCAGTCCTCTAGCGGGGGGGCGGCATGAGCAGTTCTTC
-	-	TRBV5-6	TRBJ1-1	CASSFVQTNTEAFF	TGTGCCAGCAGCTTCGTACAGACGAACACTGAAGCTTTCTTT
once	TRBD1	TRBV28	TRBJ1-2	CASSFPGTGAYGYTF	TGTGCCAGCAGTTTTCCCGGGACAGGAGCCTATGGCTACACCTTC
-	TRBD1	TRBV19	TRBJ1-6	CASSTPGGYSPLHF	TGTGCCAGTAGTACGCCAGGGGGGTATTCACCCCTCCACTTT
-	-	TRBV6-5	TRBJ1-5	CASSYSRNQPQHF	TGTGCCAGCAGTTACTCGAGAAATCAGCCCCAGCATTTT
-	-	TRBV6-1	TRBJ2-1	CASSARGGRAYNEQFF	TGTGCCAGCAGTGCCCGCGGGGGCAGGGCCTACAATGAGCAGTTCTTC
-	-	TRBV10-1	TRBJ2-2	CASSPNSGLLTGELFF	TGCGCCAGCAGTCCTAATTCAGGATTACTCACCGGGGAGCTGTTTTTT
-	TRBD1	TRBV6-6	TRBJ2-1	CASSYLGTDYNEQFF	TGTGCCAGCAGTTACCTTGGGACAGACTACAATGAGCAGTTCTTC
-	-	TRBV4-1	TRBJ2-4	CASSQRRGAKNIQYF	TGCGCCAGCAGCCAGAGGAGGGGCGCCAAAAACATTCAGTACTTC
-	-	TRBV6-4	TRBJ2-2	CASSDGQNTGELFF	TGTGCCAGCAGTGACGGACAGAACACCGGGGAGCTGTTTTTT
-	-	TRBV9	TRBJ1-5	CASSEAGLGQPQHF	TGTGCCAGCAGTGAAGCAGGGCTAGGACAGCCCCAGCATTTT
-	TRBD2	TRBV6-2/TRBV6-3	TRBJ2-3	CASSYLATSGTDTQYF	TGTGCCAGCAGTTACTTGGCTACTAGCGGCACAGATACGCAGTATTTT
-	-	TRBV5-5	TRBJ1-5	CASSLGDNNQPQHF	TGTGCCAGCAGCTTGGGGGACAACAATCAGCCCCAGCATTTT
-	-	TRBV29-1	TRBJ1-1	CSAPDQGTEAFF	TGCAGCGCCCCTGACCAGGGGACTGAAGCTTTCTTT
many	-	TRBV3-1/TRBV3-2	TRBJ1-1	CASSQMGGSTEAFF	TGTGCCAGCAGCCAAATGGGAGGGAGCACTGAAGCTTTCTTT
-	-	TRBV7-3	TRBJ2-1	CASSSLAFSYNEQFF	TGTGCCAGCAGCTCGCTAGCGTTCTCCTACAATGAGCAGTTCTTC
-	TRBD2	TRBV28	TRBJ2-2	CASSFIASGGITGELFF	TGTGCCAGCAGTTTTATAGCTAGCGGGGGGATCACCGGGGAGCTGTTTTTT
-	TRBD1	TRBV28	TRBJ1-3	CASRQGQGAVGNTIYF	TGTGCCAGCCGCCAGGGACAGGGGGCGGTTGGAAACACCATATATTTT
-	-	TRBV7-3	TRBJ2-2	CASSLAQGGQNTGELFF	TGTGCCAGCAGCTTAGCACAAGGAGGTCAGAACACCGGGGAGCTGTTTTTT
-	-	TRBV27	TRBJ1-6	CASSLSANRAESYNSPLHF	TGTGCCAGCAGTTTATCGGCCAACAGGGCGGAATCCTATAATTCACCCCTCCACTTT
-	-	TRBV5-1	TRBJ2-2	CASSLGLATGELFF	TGCGCCAGCAGCTTGGGGCTAGCGACCGGGGAGCTGTTTTTT
-	-	TRBV19	TRBJ2-7	CASTLRAGYEQYF	TGTGCCAGTACTTTGCGGGCGGGCTACGAGCAGTACTTC
-	TRBD1	TRBV14	TRBJ2-1	CASSQDKGATYNEQFF	TGTGCCAGCAGCCAAGATAAGGGGGCCACCTACAATGAGCAGTTCTTC
-	-	TRBV5-1	TRBJ1-1	CASSHQAKNTEAFF	TGCGCCAGCAGCCATCAGGCGAAGAACACTGAAGCTTTCTTT
-	TRBD1	TRBV19	TRBJ2-7	CASSARTGVGEQYF	TGTGCCAGTAGTGCCCGGACAGGGGTCGGCGAGCAGTACTTC
-	TRBD2	TRBV7-2	TRBJ2-5	CASSTRTSWETQYF	TGTGCCAGCAGCACCCGGACTAGCTGGGAGACCCAGTACTTC
-	-	TRBV5-1	TRBJ1-1	CASSLAGTVTEAFF	TGCGCCAGCAGCTTGGCAGGTACGGTAACTGAAGCTTTCTTT
once	-	TRBV6-5	TRBJ1-1	CASSPLWRGTEAFF	TGTGCCAGCAGTCCCCTGTGGCGGGGCACTGAAGCTTTCTTT
-	-	TRBV6-5	TRBJ1-6	CASRLVMTANSPLHF	TGTGCCAGCAGGCTCGTTATGACAGCCAATTCACCCCTCCACTTT
many	-	TRBV3-1/TRBV3-2	TRBJ1-5	CASSQGPGGSRNQPQHF	TGTGCCAGCAGCCAAGGTCCTGGGGGCAGTCGAAATCAGCCCCAGCATTTT
-	TRBD1	TRBV6-2/TRBV6-3	TRBJ1-5	CASSPRGQGTQPQHF	TGTGCCAGCAGTCCCCGGGGACAGGGAACCCAGCCCCAGCATTTT